Following are 17 T cell receptor beta chains from one sample sequenced in a study of blood T cells in healthy people across ages. PCR was performed a second time for roughly 7 to 11 cycles using a sample-barcoded 5' primer and a J-beta primer mix. MiXCR, applied by TCRdb to the 5' RACE reads, yields one record per CDR3 protein. The sample holds about a million distinct CDR3 sequences, about 48% seen once. The sample was blood. Receptors were obtained from a man in his thirties or forties in good health.

The J gene is TRBJ2-1, the V gene TRBV24-1; 9 bases fit TRBD1. The V gene's germline CDR1 is KGHDR and CDR2 SFDVKD. This CDR3 is 16 amino acids long. J lost 2 bases, V lost 4 bases, and 5 bases had no gene match. The CDR3 protein is CATSEWTGAAYNEQFF. The CDR3 coding sequence is TGTGCCACCAGTGAATGGACAGGGGCGGCCTACAATGAGCAGTTCTTC.

This chain links TRBV4-2 with TRBJ2-1; 12 bases are a match to TRBD2. The germline V gene has CDR1 LGHNA and CDR2 YNFKEQ. V was pared by 2 bases and J by 0 bases, with 2 bases of the junction left unmatched. This CDR3 region has 17 residues. CDR3 region: CASSQLAGGSSYNEQFF. CDR3 coding DNA: TGTGCCAGCAGCCAACTAGCGGGGGGGAGCTCCTACAATGAGCAGTTCTTC.

This sequence joins TRBV21-1 and TRBJ2-7. TRBV21-1 counts as a pseudogene. The CDR3 is 11 residues long. CDR3 region: CARQGAYEQYF. The CDR3 DNA sequence: TGTGCCAGACAGGGGGCCTACGAGCAGTACTTC.

The chain recombines TRBV28 with TRBJ2-2; TRBD2 matches 8 bases. V lost 9 bases, J lost 6 bases, and 9 bases stayed unmatched. Per the germline V gene, CDR1 is MDHEN and CDR2 is SYDVKM. This CDR3 has 14 amino acids. The CDR3 DNA is TGTGCCAGTCAGGGACTAGGTTTTTCCGGGGAGCTGTTTTTT. Translation: CASQGLGFSGELFF.

This clonotype was counted a few times. The chain is built from TRBV28 and TRBJ1-1; D remains ambiguous. Germline loops: CDR1 MDHEN, CDR2 SYDVKM. Trimming removed 2 bases at V and 6 bases at J, with 10 bases between. The CDR3 has 13 residues. The DNA for the CDR3 is TGTGCCAGCAGTTTAGGTCTAGGCGCTGAAGCTTTCTTT. Protein sequence: CASSLGLGAEAFF.

This chain uses TRBV20-1 with TRBJ1-2, with TRBD1 identical over 7 bases. This CDR3 contains 13 residues. The germline gives CDR1 DFQATT, CDR2 SNEGSKA (reference sequence). The CDR3 coding sequence is TGCAGAAGGGGGGACAGTGGTGACTATGGCTACACCTTC. This codes for CRRGDSGDYGYTF.

The chain links TRBV7-2 to TRBJ2-1, with no clear D. This CDR3 is built from 14 residues. V was trimmed by 5 bases and J by 8 bases, leaving 16 bases between them. Germline V gene sequence: CDR1 SGHTA, CDR2 FQGNSA. CDR3 sequence (DNA): TGTGCCAGCAGCCCCCGACTTGGGTGGGATGAGCAGTTCTTC. Its translation is CASSPRLGWDEQFF.

This clonotype showed up many times. The rearrangement joins TRBV29-1 to TRBJ2-3; maybe TRBD2 (5 bases). The CDR3 is made up of 12 amino acids. Germline V gene sequence: CDR1 SQVTM, CDR2 ANQGSEA. V was shortened by 4 bases and J by 1 base, with 6 bases between the two germline ends. CDR3 loop: CSVVEGTDTQYF. The CDR3 region has the DNA TGCAGCGTTGTGGAGGGCACAGATACGCAGTATTTT.

The chain combines TRBV4-1 with TRBJ1-5; 7 bases align to TRBD1. Germline CDR1 is MGHRA and CDR2 is YSYEKL. The CDR3 has 16 amino acids. V lost 3 bases, J lost 6 bases, and 11 bases stayed unmatched. The CDR3 DNA sequence: TGCGCCAGCAGCCACCTATACAGGGGCCACCTTCAGCCCCAGCATTTT. It encodes CASSHLYRGHLQPQHF.

This clonotype was seen a handful of times. V usage is TRBV7-2 and J usage is TRBJ2-3; D is undetermined. The CDR3 sequence is 14 residues long. Germline V gene data show CDR1 as SGHTA and CDR2 as FQGNSA. The germline V and J ends were trimmed by 5 bases and 4 bases, with 13 bases remaining between them. The CDR3 reads CASSTRQPADTQYF. The DNA of the CDR3 is TGTGCCAGCAGCACCAGACAACCGGCAGATACGCAGTATTTT.

The rearrangement links TRBV7-9 to TRBJ2-1; D could derive from TRBD1 or TRBD2 (5 bases each). The DNA end is a closer match to TRBJ2-7, so the J assignment may be wrong. The CDR3 totals 16 residues. Germline V gene lookup returns CDR1 SEHNR and CDR2 FQNEAQ (reference sequence). CDR3 region: CASSLGAGTLYNEQYF. For the CDR3, the DNA is TGTGCCAGCAGCTTAGGGGCAGGGACCCTATACAATGAGCAGTACTTC.

This chain connects TRBV20-1 to TRBJ1-2; tentatively, D is TRBD1 (5 bases). V lost 4 bases, J lost 8 bases, and 14 bases lay in between. The CDR3 runs to 12 residues. Germline V lookup: CDR1 DFQATT, CDR2 SNEGSKA (reference sequence). Written as DNA, the CDR3 is TGCAGTGCTATTGACAGTGGAGGCGGCTACACCTTC. Protein sequence: CSAIDSGGGYTF.

This chain connects TRBV5-1 to TRBJ2-7; 8 bases fit TRBD2. The CDR3 has 14 residues. Germline V gene lookup returns CDR1 SGHRS and CDR2 YFSETQ. The trim removed 4 bases at V and 2 bases at J, leaving 5 bases unmatched. CDR3 protein: CASSHGGDTYEQYF. DNA of the CDR3: TGCGCCAGCAGCCACGGGGGGGATACCTACGAGCAGTACTTC. The full variable domain, rest sourced from reference TRBV5-1 and TRBJ2-7, is KAGVTQTPRYLIKTRGQQVTLSCSPISGHRSVSWYQQTPGQGLQFLFEYFSETQRNKGNFPGRFSGRQFSNSRSEMNVSTLELGDSALYLCASSHGGDTYEQYFGPGTRLTVT.

This clonotype turned up a few times. This chain joins TRBV11-1 and TRBJ2-1; 12 nucleotides match TRBD2. CDR1 and CDR2 (germline): SGHAT, FQDESV (reference sequence). The CDR3 sequence is 16 residues long. The J segment lost 6 bases and the V segment lost 5 bases, leaving 8 bases of the junction unmatched. CDR3 DNA sequence: TGTGCCAGCAGCGTATCGCTAGCGGGGGGGGCCAATGAGCAGTTCTTC. Residues: CASSVSLAGGANEQFF.

This chain links TRBV28 with TRBJ2-2; 9 nucleotides align to TRBD1. The length of the CDR3 is 15 residues. J gave up 3 bases and V 6 bases, and 5 bases lay outside the gene matches. The germline CDR1 and CDR2 sequences are MDHEN and SYDVKM. CDR3 coding DNA: TGTGCCAGCAGGCGGGACAGGGTGTACACCGGGGAGCTGTTTTTT. This codes for CASRRDRVYTGELFF.

This sequence joins TRBV6-2 or TRBV6-3 and TRBJ2-5, with D perhaps matching TRBD2 (5 bases). With the DNA end fitting TRBJ2-7 better, the J assignment may be wrong. Germline assignment: CDR1 MNHEY and CDR2 SVGEGT. CDR3 size: 13 residues. The DNA for the CDR3 is TGTGCCAGCAGTGACGCGGGCACCTACGAGCAGTACTTC. Translation gives CASSDAGTYEQYF.

The chain uses TRBV24-1 and TRBJ2-5; 9 positions match TRBD2. V gave up 1 base and J gave up 11 bases; unmatched junction bases: 16. The CDR3 is 17 amino acids. Germline CDR1 KGHDR, CDR2 SFDVKD. The DNA for the CDR3 is TGTGCCACCAGTGATTTCCAACGGCGGGGGGGCATGAATGAGCAGTACTTC. This codes for CATSDFQRRGGMNEQYF.